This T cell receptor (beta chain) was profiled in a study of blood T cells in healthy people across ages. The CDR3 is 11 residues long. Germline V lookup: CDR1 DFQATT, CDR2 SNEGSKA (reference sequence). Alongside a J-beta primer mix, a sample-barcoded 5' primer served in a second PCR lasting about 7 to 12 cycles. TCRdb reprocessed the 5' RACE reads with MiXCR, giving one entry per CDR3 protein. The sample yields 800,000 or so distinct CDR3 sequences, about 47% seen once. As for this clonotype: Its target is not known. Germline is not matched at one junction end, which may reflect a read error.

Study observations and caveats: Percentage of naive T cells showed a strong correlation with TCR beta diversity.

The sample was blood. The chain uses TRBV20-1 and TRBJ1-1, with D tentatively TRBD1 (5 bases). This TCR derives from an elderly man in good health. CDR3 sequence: CSAGDSTEAFF. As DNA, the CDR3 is TGCAGTGCTGGAGACAGCACTGAAGCTTTCTTT.